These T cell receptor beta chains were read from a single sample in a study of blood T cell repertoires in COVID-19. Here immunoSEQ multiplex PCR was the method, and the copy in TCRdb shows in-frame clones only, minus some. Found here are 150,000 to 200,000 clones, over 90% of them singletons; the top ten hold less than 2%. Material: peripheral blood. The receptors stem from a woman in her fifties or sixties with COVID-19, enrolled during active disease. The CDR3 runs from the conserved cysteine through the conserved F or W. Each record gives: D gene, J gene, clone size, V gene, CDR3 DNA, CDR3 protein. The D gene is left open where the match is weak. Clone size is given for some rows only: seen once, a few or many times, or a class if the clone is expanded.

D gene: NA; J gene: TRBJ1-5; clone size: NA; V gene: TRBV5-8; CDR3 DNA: TGTGCCAGCAGCTTAAGAGGCCAGCCCCAGCATTTT; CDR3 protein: CASSLRGQPQHF
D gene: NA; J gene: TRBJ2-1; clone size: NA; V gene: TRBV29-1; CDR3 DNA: TGCAGCGTTGAAGGCGGCCGAACCTACAATGAGCAGTTCTTC; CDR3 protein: CSVEGGRTYNEQFF
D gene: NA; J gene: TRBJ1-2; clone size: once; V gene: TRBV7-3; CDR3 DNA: TGTGCCAGCAGTAATGCCTGGCGGAACTATGGCTACACCTTC; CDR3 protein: CASSNAWRNYGYTF
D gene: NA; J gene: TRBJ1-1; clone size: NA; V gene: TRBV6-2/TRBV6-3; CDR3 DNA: TGTGCCAGCAGTTACGCGCTAGTGAACACTGAAGCTTTCTTT; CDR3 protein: CASSYALVNTEAFF
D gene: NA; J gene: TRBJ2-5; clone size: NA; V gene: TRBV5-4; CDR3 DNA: TGTGCCAGCAGCCCATTGTTCGAAGGGAGCCAAGAGACCCAGTACTTC; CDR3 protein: CASSPLFEGSQETQYF
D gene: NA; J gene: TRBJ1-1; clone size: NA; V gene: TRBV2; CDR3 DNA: TGTGCCAGCAGTCTACCGGGGGGGATGAACACTGAAGCTTTCTTT; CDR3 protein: CASSLPGGMNTEAFF
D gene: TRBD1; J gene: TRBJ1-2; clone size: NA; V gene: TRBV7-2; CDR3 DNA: TGTGCCAGCAGCTCACACAACAGGGGGAACTGGGGCTACACCTTC; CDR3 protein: CASSSHNRGNWGYTF
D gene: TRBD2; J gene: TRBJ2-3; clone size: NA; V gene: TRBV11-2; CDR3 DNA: TGTGCCAGCAGCTCCCTCTTGCGCGGGGGTCGCACAGATACGCAGTATTTT; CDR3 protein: CASSSLLRGGRTDTQYF
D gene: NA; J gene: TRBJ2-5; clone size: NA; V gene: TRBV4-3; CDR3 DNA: TGCGCCAGCAGCCAAGATCCCGGGGTCCCGCGGGAGACCCAGTACTTC; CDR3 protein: CASSQDPGVPRETQYF
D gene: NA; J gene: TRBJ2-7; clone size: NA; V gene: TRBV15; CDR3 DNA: TGTGCCACCAGCAGCCGGGCGACGGGCCCGCGGACTTCCTACGAGCAGTACTTC; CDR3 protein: CATSSRATGPRTSYEQYF
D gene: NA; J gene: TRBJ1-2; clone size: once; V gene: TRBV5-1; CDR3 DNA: TGCGCCAGCAGCCCTCGACAAGACTATGGCTACACCTTC; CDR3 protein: CASSPRQDYGYTF
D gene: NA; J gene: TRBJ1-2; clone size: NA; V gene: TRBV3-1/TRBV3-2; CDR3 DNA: TGTGCCAGCAGCCAGGGGCGACGAAATAACTATGGCTACACCTTC; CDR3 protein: CASSQGRRNNYGYTF
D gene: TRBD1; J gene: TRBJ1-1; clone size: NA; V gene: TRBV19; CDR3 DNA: TGTGCCAGTAGTATACGACAGGGGAGGACTGAAGCTTTCTTT; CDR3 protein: CASSIRQGRTEAFF
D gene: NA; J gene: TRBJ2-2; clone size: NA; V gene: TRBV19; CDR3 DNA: TGTGCCAGTAGTATTTTTCAGACAGGGAGGTGGGCGAACACCGGGGAGCTGTTTTTT; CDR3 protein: CASSIFQTGRWANTGELFF
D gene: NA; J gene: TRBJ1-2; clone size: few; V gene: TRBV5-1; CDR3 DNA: TGCGCCAGCAGCTACGCTCAGGGGAGCTACACCTTC; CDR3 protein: CASSYAQGSYTF
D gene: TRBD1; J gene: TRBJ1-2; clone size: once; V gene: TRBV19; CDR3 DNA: TGTGCCAGTACGGTTCCCACAGGGGTGCATGGCTACACCTTC; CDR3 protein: CASTVPTGVHGYTF
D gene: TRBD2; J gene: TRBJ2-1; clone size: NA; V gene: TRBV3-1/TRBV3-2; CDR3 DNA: TGTGCCAGCAGCCAAGTGACTAGCGGGGGGGCCTTCGCCTACAATGAGCAGTTCTTC; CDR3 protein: CASSQVTSGGAFAYNEQFF
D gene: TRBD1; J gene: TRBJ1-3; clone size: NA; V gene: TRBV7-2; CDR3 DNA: TGTGCCAGCAGCCCCCGAGGGTTCAGGGGGACCTCTGGAAACACCATATATTTT; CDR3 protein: CASSPRGFRGTSGNTIYF
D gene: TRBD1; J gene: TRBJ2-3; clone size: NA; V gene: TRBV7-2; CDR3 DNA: TGTGCCAGCAGCTTAGGACAGGGCTTTGTAGGTGGAGATACGCAGTATTTT; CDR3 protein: CASSLGQGFVGGDTQYF
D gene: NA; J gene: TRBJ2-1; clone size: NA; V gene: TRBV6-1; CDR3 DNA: TGTGCCAGCAGTGAAGGCAGGTACAATGAGCAGTTCTTC; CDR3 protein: CASSEGRYNEQFF
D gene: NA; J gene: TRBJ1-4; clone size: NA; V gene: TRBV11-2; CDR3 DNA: TGTGCCAGCAGCCTGGTCGGGGGGCTTGAAAAACTGTTTTTT; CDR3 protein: CASSLVGGLEKLFF
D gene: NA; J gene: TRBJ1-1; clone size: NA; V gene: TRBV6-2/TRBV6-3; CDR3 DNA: TGTGCCAGCAGTAAACAGGGCCTGAACACTGAAGCTTTCTTT; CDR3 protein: CASSKQGLNTEAFF
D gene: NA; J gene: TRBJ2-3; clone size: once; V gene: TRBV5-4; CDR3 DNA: TGTGCCAGCAGCTTCCGAAAAACGACTAGCACAGATACGCAGTATTTT; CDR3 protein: CASSFRKTTSTDTQYF
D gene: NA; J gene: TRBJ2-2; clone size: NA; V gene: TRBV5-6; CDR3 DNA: TGTGCCAGCAGCTTGCACAACCCCCGGGGCACCGGGGAGCTGTTTTTT; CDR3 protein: CASSLHNPRGTGELFF
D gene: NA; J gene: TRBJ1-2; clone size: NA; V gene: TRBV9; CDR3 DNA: TGTGCCAGCAGCGTAGATTTCGTTTCAGTGGGCTACACCTTC; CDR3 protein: CASSVDFVSVGYTF
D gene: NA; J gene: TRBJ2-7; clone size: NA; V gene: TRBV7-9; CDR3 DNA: TGTGCCAGCAGCTTAGGAATGGGCACCTACGAGCAGTACTTC; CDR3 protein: CASSLGMGTYEQYF
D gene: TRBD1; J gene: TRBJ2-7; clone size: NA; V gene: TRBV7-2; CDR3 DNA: TGTGCCAGCAGCACAGGGGTAAACTACGAGCAGTACTTC; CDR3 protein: CASSTGVNYEQYF
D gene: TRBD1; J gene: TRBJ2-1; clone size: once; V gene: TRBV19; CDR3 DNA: TGTGCCAGTAGTAGTCCTGGACAGGCGGGTCCCCCTGAGCAGTTCTTC; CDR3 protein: CASSSPGQAGPPEQFF
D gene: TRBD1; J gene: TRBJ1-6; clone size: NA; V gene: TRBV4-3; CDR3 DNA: TGCGCCAGCAGCGCGGGACAGGTCCGGTCACCCCTCCACTTT; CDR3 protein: CASSAGQVRSPLHF
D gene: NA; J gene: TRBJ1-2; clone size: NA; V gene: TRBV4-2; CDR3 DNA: TGTGCCAGCAGCCAAGATAGGGCAGGGACTACACTTAACTATGGCTACACCTTC; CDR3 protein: CASSQDRAGTTLNYGYTF
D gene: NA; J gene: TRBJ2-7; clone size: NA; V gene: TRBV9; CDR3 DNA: TGTGCCAGCAGCGCTGGACAGTTTATGGACGAGCAGTACTTC; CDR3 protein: CASSAGQFMDEQYF
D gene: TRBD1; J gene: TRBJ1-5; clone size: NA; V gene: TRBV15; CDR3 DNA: TGTGCCACTCAGCCTGAGGTCGGGACAGCACATCAGCCCCAGCATTTT; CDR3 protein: CATQPEVGTAHQPQHF
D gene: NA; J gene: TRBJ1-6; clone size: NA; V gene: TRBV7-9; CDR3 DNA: TGTGCCAGCAGCTTGGAGGGAAATTCACCCCTCCACTTT; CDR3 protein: CASSLEGNSPLHF
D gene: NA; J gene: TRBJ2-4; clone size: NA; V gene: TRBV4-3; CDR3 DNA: TGCGCCAGCAGCCAAGATCGGCAGGGAAACATTCAGTACTTC; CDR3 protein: CASSQDRQGNIQYF